Described below is a single T cell receptor (beta chain) sequence and its context. The antigen remains unidentified. This entry is derived from a study of CD8+ T cells in alopecia areata. The study's findings and limits: Lesional scalp, notably in alopecia totalis/universalis, had clonality above that of normal scalp.

V dropped 3 bases and J dropped 3 bases, with 11 bases sitting between them. CDR1 SGDLS and CDR2 YYNGEE come from the germline V gene. The CDR3 has 14 amino acids. Following RNA extraction, reverse transcription yielded cDNA that acted as the sequencing template. Produced via immunoSEQ multiplex PCR; TCRdb's table is partial and in-frame only. Among fewer than 110,000 clones listed, approximately 52% were seen once. The chain joins TRBV9 to TRBJ2-3; unclear D gene. This TCR derives from a human donor in good health. Sequenced: CD4+ T cells sorted from blood. The CDR3 DNA reads TGTGCCAGCAGCGCCACACCAAAAACAGATACGCAGTATTTT. This codes for CASSATPKTDTQYF.